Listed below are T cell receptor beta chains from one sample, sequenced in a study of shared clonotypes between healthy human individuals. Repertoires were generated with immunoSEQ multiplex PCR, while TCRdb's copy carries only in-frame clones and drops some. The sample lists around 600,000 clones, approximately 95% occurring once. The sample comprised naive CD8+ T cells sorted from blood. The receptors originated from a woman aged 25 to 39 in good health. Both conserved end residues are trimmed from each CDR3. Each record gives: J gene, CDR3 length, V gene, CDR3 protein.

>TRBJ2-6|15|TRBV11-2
ASSSWTEHSGANVLT
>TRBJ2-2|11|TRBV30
AWTAMHTGELF
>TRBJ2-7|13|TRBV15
ATSRGAEAGPEQY
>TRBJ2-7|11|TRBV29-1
SVTSGGFYEQY
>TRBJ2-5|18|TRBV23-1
ASRGASGRAQSPYQETQY
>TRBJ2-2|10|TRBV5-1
ASSLGNGELF
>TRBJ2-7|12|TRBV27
ASSVGTGHYEQY
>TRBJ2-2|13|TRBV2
ASGMSREGVRELF
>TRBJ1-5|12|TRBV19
ASTPATSNQPQH
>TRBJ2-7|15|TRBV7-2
ASSSPLYRAGDYEQY
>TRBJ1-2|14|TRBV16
ASSQSNGFGNYGYT
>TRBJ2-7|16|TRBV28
ASSFPEDGESPYYEQY
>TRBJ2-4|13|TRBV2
ASSEKGQGENIQY
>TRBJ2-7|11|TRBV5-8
ASSLTGTGEQY
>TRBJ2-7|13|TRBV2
ASSISDSLVLEQY
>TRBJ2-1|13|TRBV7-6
ASSLVLGSLNEQF
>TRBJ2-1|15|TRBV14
ASSQAFWRASYNEQF
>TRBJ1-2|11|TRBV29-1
SVEGVGHYGYT
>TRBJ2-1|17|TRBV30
AWSVLAGGLRSSYNEQF
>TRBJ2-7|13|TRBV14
ASSQGPRDSYEQY
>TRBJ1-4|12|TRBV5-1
ASSPGGTNEKLF
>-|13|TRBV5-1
ASSLGLAGTYEQY
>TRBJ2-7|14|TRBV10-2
ASSSVPGASSYEQY
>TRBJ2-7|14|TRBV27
ASSFLHRSGSYEQY
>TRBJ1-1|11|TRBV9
ASSPGTNTEAF
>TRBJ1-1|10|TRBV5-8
ASSWARRGAF
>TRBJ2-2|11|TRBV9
ASQSVGTGELF
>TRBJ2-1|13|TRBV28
ASSLMREGRNEQF
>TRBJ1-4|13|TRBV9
ASSVRTGTNEKLF
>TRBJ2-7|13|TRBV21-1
ASSRFRDRRYEQY
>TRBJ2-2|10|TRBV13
ASSTITGELF
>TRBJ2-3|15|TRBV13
ASTPARARGSTDTQY